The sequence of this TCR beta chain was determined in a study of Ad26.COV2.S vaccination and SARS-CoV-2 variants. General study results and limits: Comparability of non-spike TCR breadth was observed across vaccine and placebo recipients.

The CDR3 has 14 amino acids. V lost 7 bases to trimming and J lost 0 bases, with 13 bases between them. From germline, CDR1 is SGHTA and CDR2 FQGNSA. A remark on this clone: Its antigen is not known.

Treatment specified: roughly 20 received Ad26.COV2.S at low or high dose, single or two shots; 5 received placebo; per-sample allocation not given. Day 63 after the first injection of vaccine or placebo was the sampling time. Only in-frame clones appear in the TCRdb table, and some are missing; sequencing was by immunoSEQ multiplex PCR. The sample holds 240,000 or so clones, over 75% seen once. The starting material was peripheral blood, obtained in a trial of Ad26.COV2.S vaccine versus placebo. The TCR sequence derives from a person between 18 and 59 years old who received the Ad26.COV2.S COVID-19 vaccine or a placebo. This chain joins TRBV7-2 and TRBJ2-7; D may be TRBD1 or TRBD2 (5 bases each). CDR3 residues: CASKPMGPSYEQYF. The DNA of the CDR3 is TGTGCCAGCAAACCGATGGGACCCTCCTACGAGCAGTACTTC.